Presented here are 28 T cell receptor beta chains from one specimen sequenced in a study of Ad26.COV2.S vaccination and SARS-CoV-2 variants. The method was immunoSEQ multiplex PCR; TCRdb's version includes in-frame clones alone and lacks a portion of them. Counted here are around 310,000 clones, 85% to 90% occurring once; the ten biggest clones make up around 5.5%. The treatment: over 15 received Ad26.COV2.S at low or high dose, single or two shots; five or six received placebo; per-sample allocation not given. The samples date from day 63 after the first vaccine or placebo injection. Sequenced material: peripheral blood, taken in a trial of Ad26.COV2.S vaccine versus placebo. Receptor source: a person aged 18-65 years who received the Ad26.COV2.S COVID-19 vaccine or a placebo.

The chain recombines TRBV4-3 with TRBJ2-1; D gene uncertain. Trimming pared 2 bases from V and 10 bases from J, leaving 9 bases between. The CDR3 has 12 amino acids. Germline lookup yields CDR1 LGHNA and CDR2 YSLEER. CDR3 coding DNA: TGCGCCAGCAGCCAAAGCAGGAGCGAGCAGTTCTTC. It yields the protein CASSQSRSEQFF.

The chain links TRBV5-6 to TRBJ2-3; D unclear. The CDR3 is made up of 16 amino acids. Germline CDR1 SGHDT, CDR2 YYEEEE. Trimming shortened V by 2 bases and J by 1 base, and 14 bases separated the two germline ends. The CDR3: CASSFLSSPGTDTQYF. Written as DNA, the CDR3 is TGTGCCAGCAGCTTTCTTTCGTCTCCTGGCACAGATACGCAGTATTTT.

This clone came up many times. The gene calls are TRBV30 and TRBJ1-1, with unresolved D. The CDR3 is 13 residues long. CDR1 is GTSNPN and CDR2 is SVGIG in the germline V gene (reference sequence). V was cut by 2 bases and J by 4 bases, with 11 bases left in between. CDR3 sequence: CAWSPQEFTEAFF. As DNA, the CDR3 is TGTGCCTGGAGTCCCCAGGAATTCACTGAAGCTTTCTTT.

The V gene is TRBV6-5, the J gene TRBJ1-5, with 7 bases that match TRBD1. The CDR3 runs to 16 residues. The ends lost 0 bases at V and 1 base at J; junction bases unmatched: 3. CDR1 and CDR2 (germline): MNHEY, SVGAGI. The CDR3 loop reads CASSYSGQPSNQPQHF. Written as DNA, the CDR3 is TGTGCCAGCAGTTACTCGGGACAGCCCAGCAATCAGCCCCAGCATTTT.

This clone appeared a single time. The chain has TRBV7-9 and TRBJ2-1, with D tentatively TRBD1 or TRBD2 (5 bases each). The CDR3 extends over 16 amino acids. Trimming took 5 bases from V and 7 from J, leaving 21 bases between them. Germline CDR1 reads SEHNR; CDR2 reads FQNEAQ (reference sequence). The CDR3 is CASSGTDWEKNNEQFF. CDR3 coding DNA: TGTGCCAGCAGCGGGACGGACTGGGAGAAAAATAATGAGCAGTTCTTC.

This chain joins TRBV6-5 and TRBJ1-1; D not resolved. V was shortened by 0 bases and J by 4 bases, with 12 bases between the two germline ends. The CDR3 loop spans 15 amino acids. CDR1 and CDR2 (germline): MNHEY, SVGAGI. The CDR3 nucleotides are TGTGCCAGCAGTTACTCCGGGAGCGGGGTCACTGAAGCTTTCTTT. Amino acid sequence: CASSYSGSGVTEAFF.

Turning to this clone: Other DNA sequences of this sample code for an identical CDR3. This chain links TRBV6-5 with TRBJ1-5; D gene ambiguous. There are 13 residues in the CDR3. Trimming stripped 0 bases from V and 6 bases from J, with 6 bases between. Germline CDR1 MNHEY, CDR2 SVGAGI. CDR3 sequence reads: CASSYSSGQPQHF. CDR3 coding DNA: TGTGCCAGCAGTTACTCATCGGGTCAGCCCCAGCATTTT.

This clone has just a few counts. This chain connects TRBV6-5 to TRBJ1-4; D gene unclear. CDR1 and CDR2 (germline): MNHEY, SVGAGI. V lost 2 bases to trimming and J lost 3 bases, with 7 bases between them. The CDR3 runs 14 residues. CDR3 sequence (DNA): TGTGCCAGCAGTTACACGGAGGCTAATGAAAAACTGTTTTTT. Its translation: CASSYTEANEKLFF.

The chain couples TRBV11-3 to TRBJ2-1; D may match TRBD1 or TRBD2 (5 bases each). Germline assignment: CDR1 SGHNT and CDR2 YENEEA. V gave up 0 bases and J gave up 4 bases, with 10 bases separating them. This CDR3 is built from 15 residues. For the CDR3, the DNA is TGTGCCAGCAGCTTAGATCCGGGACCTTACAATGAGCAGTTCTTC. This gives the protein CASSLDPGPYNEQFF. The full variable domain, with the rest looked up from reference TRBV11-3 and TRBJ2-1, is EAGVVQSPRYKIIEKKQPVAFWCNPISGHNTLYWYLQNLGQGPELLIRYENEEAVDDSQLPKDRFSAERLKGVDSTLKIQPAELGDSAVYLCASSLDPGPYNEQFFGPGTRLTVL.

This sequence joins TRBV7-2 and TRBJ2-2; no firm D call. Trimming removed 5 bases from V and 7 bases from J, with 11 bases in between. The germline gives CDR1 SGHTA, CDR2 FQGNSA. The CDR3 totals 13 residues. The CDR3 nucleotides are TGTGCCAGCAGCCCCTCGCGGCACGGGGAGCTGTTTTTT. Protein sequence: CASSPSRHGELFF.

V gene TRBV21-1 combines with J gene TRBJ2-5. TRBV21-1 represents a pseudogene. This CDR3 contains 11 residues. The CDR3 region has the DNA TGTGCCAGCAGCAAAGGGGAGACCCAGTACTTC. This sequence encodes CASSKGETQYF.

The chain is built from TRBV28 and TRBJ1-6; possibly TRBD1 for D (6 bases). The CDR3 contains 15 residues. Germline CDR1 and CDR2: MDHEN and SYDVKM. V gave up 7 bases and J gave up 6 bases, with 16 bases separating them. CDR3 sequence reads: CASTPGGASNSPLHF. The CDR3, as DNA: TGTGCCAGCACGCCCGGGGGCGCGTCTAATTCACCCCTCCACTTT. The full variable domain, its missing parts supplied by reference TRBV28 and TRBJ1-6, is DVKVTQSSRYLVKRTGEKVFLECVQDMDHENMFWYRQDPGLGLRLIYFSYDVKMKEKGDIPEGYSVSREKKERFSLILESASTNQTSMYLCASTPGGASNSPLHFGNGTRLTVT.

This chain uses TRBV2 with TRBJ2-5; 9 nucleotides agree with TRBD2. The trim removed 7 bases at V and 5 bases at J, leaving 17 bases unmatched. From germline, CDR1 is SNHLY and CDR2 FYNNEI. The CDR3 totals 17 residues. The CDR3, as DNA: TGTGCCAGCAAGGGGTCGGTAGCGGGAGCACCGGGGGAGACCCAGTACTTC. Protein: CASKGSVAGAPGETQYF.

J is TRBJ1-6 and V is TRBV3-1 (or the pseudogene TRBV3-2), with D unclear. V shed 0 bases and J shed 7 bases, with 10 bases lying between them. The CDR3 length is 15 residues. Germline CDR1 is LGHDT and CDR2 is YNNKEL (reference sequence). Written as DNA, the CDR3 is TGTGCCAGCAGCCAAGAGATCACGGTAAATTCACCCCTCCACTTT. Its protein product is CASSQEITVNSPLHF.

The rearrangement joins TRBV5-6 to TRBJ1-2; D is unclear. This CDR3 contains 15 residues. The germline V gene has CDR1 SGHDT and CDR2 YYEEEE. The V and J ends lost 3 bases and 2 bases respectively, with 14 bases between them. The CDR3 loop reads CASSSPPPENYGYTF. In nucleotides, the CDR3 is TGTGCCAGCAGCTCTCCCCCCCCAGAAAACTATGGCTACACCTTC.

This clone was recorded only once. The gene calls are TRBV27 and TRBJ1-1; perhaps TRBD1 as D (6 bases). V lost 4 bases, J lost 9 bases, and 24 bases lay in between. Germline CDR1 reads MNHEY; CDR2 reads SMNVEV (reference sequence). The CDR3 contains 16 residues. Here the CDR3 DNA reads TGTGCCAGCAGTTCCTATTCGAGTAAGGTCGACAGGCAAGCTTTCTTT. It yields the protein CASSSYSSKVDRQAFF.

The chain carries TRBV9 and TRBJ2-5; possibly TRBD1 or TRBD2 for D (6 bases each). The germline gives CDR1 SGDLS, CDR2 YYNGEE. V was shortened by 4 bases and J by 2 bases, with 24 bases between the two germline ends. The CDR3 consists of 18 residues. DNA of the CDR3: TGTGCCAGCAGCCCCCACCAGTGGGACTCCAGGGGTCAAGAGACCCAGTACTTC. Residues: CASSPHQWDSRGQETQYF.

V and J are TRBV9 and TRBJ2-7; a weak D match, TRBD1 (6 bases). Germline loops: CDR1 SGDLS, CDR2 YYNGEE. Trimming pared 3 bases from V and 3 bases from J, leaving 19 bases between. The CDR3 consists of 16 residues. This CDR3 reads CASSEGLTGSLYEQYF. The CDR3 region has the DNA TGTGCCAGCAGCGAGGGATTGACAGGTTCCCTCTACGAGCAGTACTTC.

This chain uses TRBV18 with TRBJ1-3; 7 bases line up with TRBD1. There are 15 residues in the CDR3. V trimming: 1 base; J trimming: 3 bases; junction bases outside the gene matches: 3. Germline-derived CDR1 and CDR2 are KGHSH and LQKENI. CDR3 protein: CASSPQGASGNTIYF. The CDR3, as DNA: TGTGCCAGCTCACCACAGGGGGCAAGTGGAAACACCATATATTTT.

The chain uses TRBV29-1 and TRBJ1-2; a weak D match, TRBD1 (6 bases). In germline, CDR1 is SQVTM, CDR2 ANQGSEA. This CDR3 region has 14 residues. Trimming stripped 0 bases from V and 4 bases from J, with 12 bases between. The DNA for the CDR3 is TGCAGCGTTGAAGATCAGAGGGGGGGCTATGGCTACACCTTC. Its protein product is CSVEDQRGGYGYTF.

This clone was seen a few times. The genes are TRBV28 and TRBJ2-3; 12 nucleotides match TRBD2. V gave up 6 bases and J gave up 6 bases; unmatched junction bases: 7. The CDR3 extends over 15 amino acids. Germline lookup yields CDR1 MDHEN and CDR2 SYDVKM. The DNA for the CDR3 is TGTGCCAGCAGCACAGGGACTAGCGGGCGGGATACGCAGTATTTT. Its protein product is CASSTGTSGRDTQYF.

This chain uses TRBV2 with TRBJ2-4; 10 nucleotides agree with TRBD2. The CDR3 is made up of 13 amino acids. The trim removed 7 bases at V and 6 bases at J, leaving 3 bases unmatched. Looked up from germline, CDR1 is SNHLY and CDR2 is FYNNEI. CDR3 nucleotides: TGTGCCAGCACGTTAGCGGGAGGAAACATTCAGTACTTC. Translated, it gives CASTLAGGNIQYF.

This rearrangement joins TRBV7-8 to TRBJ2-7, with 10 nucleotides matching TRBD2. From germline, CDR1 is SGHVS and CDR2 FQNEAQ. The CDR3 sequence is 15 residues long. Trimming cost V 2 bases and J 0 bases; bases outside gene matches: 1. CDR3 region: CASSLSSGSSYEQYV. CDR3 bases: TGTGCCAGCAGCTTATCTAGCGGGAGCTCCTACGAGCAGTACGTC.

This sequence joins TRBV19 and TRBJ2-4; unclear D gene. V dropped 0 bases and J dropped 7 bases, with 7 bases sitting between them. The CDR3 totals 13 residues. Germline CDR1 reads LNHDA; CDR2 reads SQIVND (reference sequence). The CDR3 sequence is CASSIDLYNIQYF. The CDR3 nucleotides are TGTGCCAGTAGTATAGATCTATATAACATTCAGTACTTC.

The chain combines TRBV27 with TRBJ2-1; 9 bases agree with TRBD2. Germline CDR1 MNHEY, CDR2 SMNVEV (reference sequence). The trim removed 8 bases at V and 4 bases at J, leaving 9 bases unmatched. This CDR3 is 15 amino acids long. DNA for the CDR3: TGTGCCAGCGGCCCTCTAGCGGGGTTATACAATGAGCAGTTCTTC. It codes for CASGPLAGLYNEQFF.

The genes are TRBV19 and TRBJ1-2; D uncertain. Germline V gene sequence: CDR1 LNHDA, CDR2 SQIVND (reference sequence). This CDR3 spans 13 amino acids. V lost 5 bases and J lost 2, with 9 bases in between. Written as DNA, the CDR3 is TGTGCCAGTAGTTCGACGGCCAACTATGGCTACACCTTC. Translated, it gives CASSSTANYGYTF. The variable domain in full, completed from reference TRBV19 and TRBJ1-2, reads DGGITQSPKYLFRKEGQNVTLSCEQNLNHDAMYWYRQDPGQGLRLIYYSQIVNDFQKGDIAEGYSVSREKKESFPLTVTSAQKNPTAFYLCASSSTANYGYTFGSGTRLTVV.

The chain couples TRBV27 to TRBJ1-1; D may be TRBD1 (5 bases). The CDR3 covers 17 residues. Trimming pared 0 bases from V and 3 bases from J, leaving 17 bases between. The germline gives CDR1 MNHEY, CDR2 SMNVEV (reference sequence). The CDR3 region is CASSLSSGDLEDTEAFF. The DNA of the CDR3 is TGTGCCAGCAGTTTATCGTCGGGGGACCTAGAGGACACTGAAGCTTTCTTT.

V gene TRBV19 combines with J gene TRBJ1-2; D is ambiguous. Germline CDR1 LNHDA, CDR2 SQIVND (reference sequence). The CDR3 has 14 residues. Trimming took off 6 bases at V and 4 bases at J, with 15 bases between the two ends. The DNA for the CDR3 is TGTGCCAGTAGGACCTCGGAGGTCCTCTATGGCTACACCTTC. This sequence encodes CASRTSEVLYGYTF.